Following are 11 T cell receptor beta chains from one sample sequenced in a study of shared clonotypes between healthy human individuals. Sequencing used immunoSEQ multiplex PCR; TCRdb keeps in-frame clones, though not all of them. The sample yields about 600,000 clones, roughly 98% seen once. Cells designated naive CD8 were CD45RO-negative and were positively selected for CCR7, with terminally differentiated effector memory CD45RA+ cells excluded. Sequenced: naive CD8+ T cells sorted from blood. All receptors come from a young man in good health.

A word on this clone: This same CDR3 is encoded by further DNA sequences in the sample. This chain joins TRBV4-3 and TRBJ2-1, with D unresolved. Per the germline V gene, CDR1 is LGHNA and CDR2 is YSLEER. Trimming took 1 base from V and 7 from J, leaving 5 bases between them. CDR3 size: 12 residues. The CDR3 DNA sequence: TGCGCCAGCAGCCAAGTAGGGAATGAGCAGTTCTTC. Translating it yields CASSQVGNEQFF.

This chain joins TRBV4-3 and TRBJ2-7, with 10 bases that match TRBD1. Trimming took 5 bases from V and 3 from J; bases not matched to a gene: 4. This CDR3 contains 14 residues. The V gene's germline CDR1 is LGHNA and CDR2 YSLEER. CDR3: CASSSGTGDYEQYF. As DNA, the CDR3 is TGCGCCAGCAGCAGCGGGACAGGGGACTACGAGCAGTACTTC.

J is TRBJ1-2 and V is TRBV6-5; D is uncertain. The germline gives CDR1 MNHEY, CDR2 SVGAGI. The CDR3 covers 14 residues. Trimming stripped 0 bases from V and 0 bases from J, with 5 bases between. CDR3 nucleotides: TGTGCCAGCAGTTACTCTAATCCTAACTATGGCTACACCTTC. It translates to CASSYSNPNYGYTF.

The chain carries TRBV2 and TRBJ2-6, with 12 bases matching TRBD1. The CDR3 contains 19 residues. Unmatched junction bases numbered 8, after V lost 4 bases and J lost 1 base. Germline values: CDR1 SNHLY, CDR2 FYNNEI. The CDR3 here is CASSAEPGQGASGANVLTF. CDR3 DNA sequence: TGTGCCAGCAGTGCAGAGCCGGGACAGGGGGCATCTGGGGCCAACGTCCTGACTTTC.

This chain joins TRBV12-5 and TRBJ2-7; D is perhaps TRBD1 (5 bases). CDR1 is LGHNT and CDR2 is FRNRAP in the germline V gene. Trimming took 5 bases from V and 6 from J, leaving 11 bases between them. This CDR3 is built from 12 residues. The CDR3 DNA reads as TGTGCTAGTGGTCCCCATAGGGGCGAGCAGTACTTC. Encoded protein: CASGPHRGEQYF.

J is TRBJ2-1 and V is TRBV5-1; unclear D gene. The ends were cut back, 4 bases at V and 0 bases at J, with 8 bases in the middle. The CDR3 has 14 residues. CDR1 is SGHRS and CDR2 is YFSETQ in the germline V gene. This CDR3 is CASSTTSSYNEQFF. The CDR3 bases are TGCGCCAGCAGCACGACGAGCTCCTACAATGAGCAGTTCTTC.

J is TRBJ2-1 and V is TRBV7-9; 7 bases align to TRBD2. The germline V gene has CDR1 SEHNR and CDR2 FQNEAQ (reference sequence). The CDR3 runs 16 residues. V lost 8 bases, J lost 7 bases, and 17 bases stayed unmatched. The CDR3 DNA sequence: TGTGCCAGCGCGCGACCGATGGGGGTGGGGGGGAATGAGCAGTTCTTC. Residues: CASARPMGVGGNEQFF.

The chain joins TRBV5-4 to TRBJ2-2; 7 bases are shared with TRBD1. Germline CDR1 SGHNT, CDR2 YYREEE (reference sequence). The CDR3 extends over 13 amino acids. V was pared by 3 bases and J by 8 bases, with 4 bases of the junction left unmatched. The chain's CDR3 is CASSSGGSGELFF. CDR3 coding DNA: TGTGCCAGCAGCTCAGGGGGATCAGGGGAGCTGTTTTTT. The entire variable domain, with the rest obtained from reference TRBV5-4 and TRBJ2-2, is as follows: ETGVTQSPTHLIKTRGQQVTLRCSSQSGHNTVSWYQQALGQGPQFIFQYYREEENGRGNFPPRFSGLQFPNYSSELNVNALELDDSALYLCASSSGGSGELFFGEGSRLTVL.

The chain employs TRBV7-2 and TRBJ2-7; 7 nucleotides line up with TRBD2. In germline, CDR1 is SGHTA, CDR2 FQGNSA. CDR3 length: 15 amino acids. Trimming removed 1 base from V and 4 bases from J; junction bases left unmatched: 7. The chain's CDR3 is CASSLEPSGRYEQYF. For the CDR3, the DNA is TGTGCCAGCAGCTTAGAACCGTCCGGGAGGTACGAGCAGTACTTC.

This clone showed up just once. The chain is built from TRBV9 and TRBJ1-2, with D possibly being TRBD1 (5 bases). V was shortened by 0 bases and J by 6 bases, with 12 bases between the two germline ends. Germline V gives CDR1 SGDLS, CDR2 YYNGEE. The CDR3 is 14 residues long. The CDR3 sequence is CASSVEGERDGYTF. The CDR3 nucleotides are TGTGCCAGCAGCGTAGAAGGGGAAAGGGATGGCTACACCTTC.

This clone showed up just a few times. CDR3 nucleotide sequence: TGTGCCAGCAGTTTCGGGGCCCGGGAGCCCCAGCATTTT. As protein: CASSFGAREPQHF. The chain couples TRBV27 to TRBJ1-5, with D possibly matching TRBD1 (5 bases). CDR3 size: 13 residues. Trimming shortened V by 3 bases and J by 8 bases, and 11 bases separated the two germline ends. CDR1 MNHEY and CDR2 SMNVEV come from the germline V gene (reference sequence).